This T cell receptor beta chain is drawn from a study of identifying expanded T cells in peripheral blood. The germline V gene encodes CDR1 SGDLS and CDR2 YYNGEE. The CDR3 has 14 residues. Trimming removed 0 bases at V and 2 bases at J, with 6 bases between. Repertoires were generated with immunoSEQ multiplex PCR, while TCRdb's copy carries only in-frame clones and drops some. The data show tens of thousands of clones, over 75% seen once. This rearrangement joins TRBV9 to TRBJ1-5; D remains ambiguous. The source is a person aged 18 to 75 in good health. Sequenced: blood. CDR3 bases: TGTGCCAGCAGCGTAGACCCGGGCAATCAGCCCCAGCATTTT. It translates to CASSVDPGNQPQHF.